This TCR beta chain was captured in a study of a mutant IDH1 vaccine in newly diagnosed glioma. For the study at large: Mean patient age was around 40 years; around 62% were male and 37.5% female. Patients were pretreated with radiotherapy, temozolomide, or both, mostly both.

Libraries were prepared by immunoSEQ multiplex PCR; TCRdb keeps only in-frame clonotypes and omits some of them. The table has over 55,000 clones, 83% seen once. General study points: It was about 93% of patients that developed vaccine-induced immune responses.

Worth noting for this clone: Its specificity is unknown.

The sample's time point: baseline, week 1 (first vaccination visit). Documented treatment: pre-vaccination baseline after standard-of-care therapy. Trimming cost V 1 base and J 8 bases, with 19 bases left between them. CDR1 is SGHDT and CDR2 is YYEEEE in the germline V gene. This CDR3 region has 16 residues. The material sequenced was peripheral blood mononuclear cells (PBMCs), taken from a glioma patient treated with radiotherapy, temozolomide or both. The sequence derives from a woman under 30 with glioma. Some clones in this sample may be carry-over from other donors' samples. This rearrangement joins TRBV5-6 to TRBJ2-1; possibly TRBD2 for D (6 bases). CDR3 DNA sequence: TGTGCCAGCAGCTTGATAGGGCGGGGATTCGGCGATGAGCAGTTCTTC. Protein product: CASSLIGRGFGDEQFF.